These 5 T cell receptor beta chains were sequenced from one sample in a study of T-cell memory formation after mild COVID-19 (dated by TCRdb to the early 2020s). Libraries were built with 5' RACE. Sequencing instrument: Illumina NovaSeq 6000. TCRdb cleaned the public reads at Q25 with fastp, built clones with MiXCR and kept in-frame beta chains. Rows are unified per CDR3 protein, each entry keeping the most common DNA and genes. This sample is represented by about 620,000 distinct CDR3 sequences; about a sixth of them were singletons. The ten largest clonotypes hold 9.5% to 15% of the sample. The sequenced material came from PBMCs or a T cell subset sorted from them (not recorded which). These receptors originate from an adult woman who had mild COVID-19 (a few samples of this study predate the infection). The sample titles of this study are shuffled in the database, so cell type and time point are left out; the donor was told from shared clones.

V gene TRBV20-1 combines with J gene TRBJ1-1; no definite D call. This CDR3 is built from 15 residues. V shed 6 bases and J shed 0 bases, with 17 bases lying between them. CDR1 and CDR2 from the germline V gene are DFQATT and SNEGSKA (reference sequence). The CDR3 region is CSASLGSRVNTEAFF. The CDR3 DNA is TGCAGTGCCTCTTTGGGATCTAGGGTGAACACTGAAGCTTTCTTT.

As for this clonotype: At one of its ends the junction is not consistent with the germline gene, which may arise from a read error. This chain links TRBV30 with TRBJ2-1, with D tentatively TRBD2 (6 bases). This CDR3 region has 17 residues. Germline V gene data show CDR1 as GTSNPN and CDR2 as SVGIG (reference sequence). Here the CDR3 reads CAWSVGDWRSSYTEQFF. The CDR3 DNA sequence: TGTGCCTGGAGTGTTGGGGACTGGAGGAGCTCCTACACTGAGCAGTTCTTC.

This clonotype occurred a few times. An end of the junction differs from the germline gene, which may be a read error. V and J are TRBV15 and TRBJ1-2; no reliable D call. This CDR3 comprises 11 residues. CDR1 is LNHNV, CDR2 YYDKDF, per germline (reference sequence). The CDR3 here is CATSRDARKRF. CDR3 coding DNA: TGTGCCACCAGCAGAGATGCCAGAAAGCGATTC.

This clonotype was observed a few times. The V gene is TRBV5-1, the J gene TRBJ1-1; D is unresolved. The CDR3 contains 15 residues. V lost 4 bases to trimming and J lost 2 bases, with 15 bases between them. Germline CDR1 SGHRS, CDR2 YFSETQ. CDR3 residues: CASSLGPFQNTEAFF. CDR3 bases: TGCGCCAGCAGCCTTGGACCATTTCAAAACACTGAAGCTTTCTTT.

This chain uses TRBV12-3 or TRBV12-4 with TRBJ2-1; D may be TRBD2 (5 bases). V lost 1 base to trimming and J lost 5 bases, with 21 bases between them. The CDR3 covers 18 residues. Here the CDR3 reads CASSLELRAVGEDNEQFF. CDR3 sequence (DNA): TGTGCCAGCAGTTTAGAGCTACGAGCAGTGGGAGAGGACAATGAGCAGTTCTTC.